The clone carrying this T cell receptor beta chain was seen a single time. The data stem from a study of shared clonotypes between healthy human individuals. V lost 0 bases, J lost 4 bases, and 7 bases lay in between. Germline assignment: CDR1 LGHNA and CDR2 YSLEER. This CDR3 contains 13 residues. Sequenced by immunoSEQ multiplex PCR; TCRdb stores in-frame clones only, minus some. The repertoire holds about 1 million clones, with 70% to 80% as singletons. The sequence derives from a man younger than 30 in good health. The chain uses TRBV4-3 and TRBJ2-7; tentative D call: TRBD1 (5 bases). Sequencing was carried out using memory CD4+ T cells sorted from blood. Subset indicated: CD45RA-negative fraction. The CDR3 sequence is CASSQDKGYEQYF. In DNA form, the CDR3 reads TGCGCCAGCAGCCAAGATAAGGGGTACGAGCAGTACTTC.